This TCR beta chain was observed in a study of blood T cells in healthy people across ages (dated by TCRdb to the mid-2010s). Regarding the complete study: Template switching captured roughly one uniquely barcoded TCR beta cDNA molecule per two T cells in model experiments. Donors were grouped into four age groups: young (average 16 years), middle-aged (around 39), aged (approximately 58) and long-lived (less than 85). Age-related changes in TCR beta repertoire diversity were measured in the study by deep sequencing normalized with unique cDNA molecular identifiers. Donors of different ages were randomly distributed across sequencing lanes to avoid experimental bias. Using the same blood draw, the study looked at two additional independent replicas of 1 million unique cDNA reads for two donors, one aged 18 to 30 and the other aged 80 or older.

What the work shows at the level of the full study, not this receptor alone: Because donor CMV infection status was unknown, age-related changes in expanded clonotypes were potentially confounded. Estimates of total diversity based on one million sequenced T cells were regarded as lower bounds and as underestimates. As age increased, observed TCR beta diversity per million T cells dropped in a roughly linear way, and a significant reduction was already evident by age around 41. Compared with the aged group, the long-lived group had more naive CD4+ T cells, fewer expanded clones and increased TCR diversity, suggesting age selection. Bulk unsorted PBMC profiling prevented conclusive comparison of naive and antigen-experienced compartments. A strong correlation was found between observed TCR beta diversity and the percentage of naive T cells measured by flow cytometry.

Receptor amplification or capture employed 5' RACE. The sample was run on an Illumina HiSeq 2500. A second PCR of 7 to 11 cycles was run with a J-beta primer mix and a sample-barcoded 5' primer. A template-switch 5' adaptor carrying 12 random nucleotides introduced a unique molecular identifier onto each TCR beta cDNA molecule. Each sample yielded at least 3 million CDR3-containing paired-end reads. The Mint cDNA synthesis kit, primed by a TRBC-specific oligonucleotide, was used to synthesize first-strand cDNA from all RNA. After uracil-DNA glycosylase treatment, a first 18-cycle PCR used universal primers M1SS and BC2_uni_R on all cDNA. In the paper's pipeline: For normalization, 1 million high-quality reads were randomly selected from each sample, with every read carrying a distinct molecular identifier. Instead of being binned into consensus sequences, reads with shared molecular identifiers were discarded. CDR3 identification, clonotype clustering and error correction used MiTCR with a Q25 quality threshold and the strictest error-elimination algorithm. A nonparametric unseen species model using Euler transformation provided a lower-bound estimate of total TCR beta diversity. The public sequencing data were trimmed at Q25 with fastp and processed into clonotypes with MiXCR by TCRdb, which kept only in-frame beta chains. Merged by CDR3 protein, the rows form single entries marked with the most common genes and DNA. The V and J calls were not made by the authors but by TCRdb's processing. In all, the sample holds about 320,000 distinct CDR3 sequences, and roughly 26% of those were seen once. Around 29% of the sample is taken by the ten largest.

This clonotype was seen only a few times. The target of this receptor is not known. Base qualities are not at hand, and no much larger clone is one base apart. The 39 donors, aged roughly 6 to 95 years, were systemically healthy Caucasian individuals from Russia. Each donor gave ten milliliters of peripheral blood, drawn into EDTA-treated Vacutainer tubes. PBMCs were isolated by Ficoll-Paque density-gradient centrifugation, with at least 7 million obtained per sample. Total RNA was extracted from PBMCs with Trizol reagent, with at least 6 micrograms obtained per sample. Naive CD45RAhigh/CD27high T cell percentages were measured by flow cytometry on a PBMC aliquot from every donor. The receptor was derived from a woman in her 70s in good health. The sample comprised blood.

The CDR3 protein sequence reads: CASSRKREGLTDTQYF. The DNA sequence follows: TGTGCCAGCAGCCGCAAGCGGGAGGGCCTCACAGATACGCAGTATTTT. The sequence links TRBV3-1 to TRBJ2-3; 10 bases in between match TRBD2. Including cysteine and phenylalanine, the CDR3 has 16 amino acids. CDR3 DNA only is kept here, 48 bases in frame from base 1. According to the germline V gene (reference sequence), CDR1 reads LGHDT and CDR2 reads YNNKEL. V has 4 bases trimmed and J has 2 bases trimmed; junction bases matching no gene number 6.